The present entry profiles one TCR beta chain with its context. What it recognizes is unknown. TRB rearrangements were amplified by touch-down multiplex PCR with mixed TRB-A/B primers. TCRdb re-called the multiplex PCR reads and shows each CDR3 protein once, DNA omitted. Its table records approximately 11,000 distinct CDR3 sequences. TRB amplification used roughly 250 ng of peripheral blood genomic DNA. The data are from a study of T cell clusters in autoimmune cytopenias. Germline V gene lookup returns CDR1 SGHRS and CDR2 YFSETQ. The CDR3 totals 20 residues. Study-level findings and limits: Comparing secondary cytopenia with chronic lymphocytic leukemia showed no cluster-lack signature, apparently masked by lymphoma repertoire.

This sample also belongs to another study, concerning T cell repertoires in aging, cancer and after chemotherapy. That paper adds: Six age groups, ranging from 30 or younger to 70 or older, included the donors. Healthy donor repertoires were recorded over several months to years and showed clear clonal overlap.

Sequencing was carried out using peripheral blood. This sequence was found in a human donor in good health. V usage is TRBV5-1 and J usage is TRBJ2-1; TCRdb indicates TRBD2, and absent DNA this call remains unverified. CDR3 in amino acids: CASSLQGRDIGLAGYNEQFF.